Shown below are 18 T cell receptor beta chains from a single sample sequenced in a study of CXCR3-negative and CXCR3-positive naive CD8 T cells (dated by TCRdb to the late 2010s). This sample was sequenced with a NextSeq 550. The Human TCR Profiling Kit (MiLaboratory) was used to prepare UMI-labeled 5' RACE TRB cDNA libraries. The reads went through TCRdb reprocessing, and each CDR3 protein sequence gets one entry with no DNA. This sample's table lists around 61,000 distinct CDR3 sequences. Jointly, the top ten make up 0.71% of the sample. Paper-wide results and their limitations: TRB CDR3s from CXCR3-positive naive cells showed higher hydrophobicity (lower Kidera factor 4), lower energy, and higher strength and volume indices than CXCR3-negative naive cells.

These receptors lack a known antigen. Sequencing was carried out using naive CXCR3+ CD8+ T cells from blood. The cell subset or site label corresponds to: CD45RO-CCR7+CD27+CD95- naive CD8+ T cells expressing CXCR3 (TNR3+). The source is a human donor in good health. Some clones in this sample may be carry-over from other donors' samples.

CDR3 residues: CASSSLLYNEQFF. This chain uses TRBV5-4 with TRBJ2-1; the D call of TRBD2 rests on TCRdb alone, since no DNA is present to check it. CDR3 length: 13 residues. Per the germline V gene, CDR1 is SGHNT and CDR2 is YYREEE (reference sequence).

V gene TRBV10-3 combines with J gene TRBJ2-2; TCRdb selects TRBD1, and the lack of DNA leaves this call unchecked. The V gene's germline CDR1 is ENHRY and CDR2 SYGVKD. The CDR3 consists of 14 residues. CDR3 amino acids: CATSDTPGTGELFF.

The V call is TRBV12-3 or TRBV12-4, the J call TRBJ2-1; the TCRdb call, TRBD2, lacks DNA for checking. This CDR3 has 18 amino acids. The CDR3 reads CASTPTGLGLNAYNEQFF.

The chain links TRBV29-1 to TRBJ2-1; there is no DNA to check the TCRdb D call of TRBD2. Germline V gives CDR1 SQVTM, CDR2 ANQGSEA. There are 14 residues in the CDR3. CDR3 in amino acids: CSVDRDFGYNEQFF.

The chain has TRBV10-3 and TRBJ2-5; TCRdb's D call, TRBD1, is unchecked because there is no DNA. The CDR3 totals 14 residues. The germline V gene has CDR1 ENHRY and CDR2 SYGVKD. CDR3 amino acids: CAISDLRTDETQYF.

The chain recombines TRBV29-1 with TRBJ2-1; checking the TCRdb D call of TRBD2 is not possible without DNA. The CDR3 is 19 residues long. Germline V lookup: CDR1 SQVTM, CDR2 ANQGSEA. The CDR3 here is CSVEEATRLAGAIYNEQFF.

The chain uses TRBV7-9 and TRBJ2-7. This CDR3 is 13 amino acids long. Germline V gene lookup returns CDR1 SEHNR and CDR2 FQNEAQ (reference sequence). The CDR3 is CASSSFLTDEQYF.

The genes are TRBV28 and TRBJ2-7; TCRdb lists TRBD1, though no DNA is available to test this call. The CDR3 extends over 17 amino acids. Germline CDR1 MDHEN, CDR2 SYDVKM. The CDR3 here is CASRPARSSGAFNEQYF.

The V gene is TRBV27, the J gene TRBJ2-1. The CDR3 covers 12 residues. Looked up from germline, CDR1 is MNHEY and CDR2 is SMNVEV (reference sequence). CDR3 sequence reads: CASQFGDNEQFF.

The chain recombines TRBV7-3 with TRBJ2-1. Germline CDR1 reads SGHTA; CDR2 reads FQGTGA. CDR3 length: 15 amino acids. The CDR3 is CASSSTLNPYNEQFF.

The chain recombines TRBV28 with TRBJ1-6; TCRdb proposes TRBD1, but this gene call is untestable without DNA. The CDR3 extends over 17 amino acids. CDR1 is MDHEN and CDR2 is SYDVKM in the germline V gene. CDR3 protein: CASSLPLTGLGDSPLHF.

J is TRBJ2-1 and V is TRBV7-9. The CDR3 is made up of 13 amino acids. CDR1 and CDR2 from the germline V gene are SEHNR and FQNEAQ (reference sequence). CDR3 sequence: CASSLGQINEQFF.

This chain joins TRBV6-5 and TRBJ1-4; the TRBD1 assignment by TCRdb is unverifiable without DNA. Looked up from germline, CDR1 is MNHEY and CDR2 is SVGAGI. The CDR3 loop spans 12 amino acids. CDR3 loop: CASSPGGEKLFF.

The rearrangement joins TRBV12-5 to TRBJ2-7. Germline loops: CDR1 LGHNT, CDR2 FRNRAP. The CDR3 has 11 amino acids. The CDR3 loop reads CASSNSYEQYF. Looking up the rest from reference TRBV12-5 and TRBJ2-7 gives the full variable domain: DARVTQTPRHKVTEMGQEVTMRCQPILGHNTVFWYRQTMMQGLELLAYFRNRAPLDDSGMPKDRFSAEMPDATLATLKIQPSEPRDSAVYFCASSNSYEQYFGPGTRLTVT.

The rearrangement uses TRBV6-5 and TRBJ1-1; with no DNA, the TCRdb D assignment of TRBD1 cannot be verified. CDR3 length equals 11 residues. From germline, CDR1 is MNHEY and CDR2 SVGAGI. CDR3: CASSYDRGAFF.

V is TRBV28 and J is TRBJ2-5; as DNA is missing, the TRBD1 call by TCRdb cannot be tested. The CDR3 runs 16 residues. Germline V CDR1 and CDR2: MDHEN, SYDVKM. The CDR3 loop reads CAASFGGLGVQETQYF.

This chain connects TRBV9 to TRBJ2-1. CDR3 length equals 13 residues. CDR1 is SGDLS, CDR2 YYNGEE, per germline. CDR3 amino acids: CASSVGFRNEQFF. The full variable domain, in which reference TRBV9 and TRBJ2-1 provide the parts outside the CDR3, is DSGVTQTPKHLITATGQRVTLRCSPRSGDLSVYWYQQSLDQGLQFLIQYYNGEERAKGNILERFSAQQFPDLHSELNLSSLELGDSALYFCASSVGFRNEQFFGPGTRLTVL.

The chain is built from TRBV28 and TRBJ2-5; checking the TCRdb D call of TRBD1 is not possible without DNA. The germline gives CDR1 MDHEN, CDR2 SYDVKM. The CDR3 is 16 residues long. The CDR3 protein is CASSSRDRGSQETQYF.